The clone carrying this TCR beta chain was observed a few times. The record originates from a study of blood T cell repertoires in COVID-19. Background on the study: PBMCs, B-cell-depleted T cells, or T cells were the source of the cDNA or gDNA that made up the material.

In the authors' workflow: By means of reference gene primer amplification, nucleated cell counts were estimated. Generated by immunoSEQ multiplex PCR, the TCRdb table keeps only in-frame clones and is missing some. V and J calls and clone size are copied from that table; D and trimming were computed from the DNA. The sample gives about 200,000 clones, nearly 90% of which show up once; 3% to 4% is in the top ten. Participants spanned ages about 18 to 90 years and resided in fewer than 30 US areas. The receptor was isolated from a woman younger than 45 with acute COVID-19. Sample: PBMCs or T cells enriched from blood (not recorded which).

CDR3 in DNA: TGTGCCAGCAGTTATGCGGGCACAGATACGCAGTATTTT. It yields the protein CASSYAGTDTQYF. The rearrangement joins TRBV27 to TRBJ2-3, with D uncertain. V was pared by 4 bases and J by 1 base, with 6 bases between. Germline CDR1 is MNHEY and CDR2 is SMNVEV (reference sequence). The CDR3 is made up of 13 amino acids.